This T cell receptor (beta chain) emerged from a study of spatial heterogeneity in lung cancer. The CDR3 spans 14 residues. Per germline, CDR1 LGHDT and CDR2 YNNKEL (reference sequence). The V gene lost 4 bases and the J gene lost 6 bases, with 15 bases spanning the gap. Each CDR3 protein is one row after TCRdb ran MiXCR on the 5' RACE reads. This sample carries 80,000 to 95,000 distinct CDR3 sequences, roughly 10% of them seen once, and the ten largest clones take 6.9%. Study-wide findings and caveats: Tumor TCRs that were ubiquitous and expanded showed up in blood more at resection than follow-up.

Time point here: sample taken at primary tumor resection. Whole RNA was taken from tumor, nontumor lung or frozen PBMC; it was then sequenced unsorted. The cohort: under 80 early-stage, untreated non-small cell lung cancer patients. This clonotype was counted at least ten times. Its specificity is not known. J is TRBJ1-1 and V is TRBV3-1; D gene unclear. The sequence was collected from a male donor with early-stage non-small cell lung cancer. Here the sequenced sample was PBMCs, taken at surgery. The CDR3 sequence: CASSPRGTGPEAFF. The CDR3 DNA follows: TGTGCCAGCAGCCCAAGAGGTACGGGTCCTGAAGCTTTCTTT.